Presented here are 24 T cell receptor beta chains from one specimen sequenced in a study of CD8+CD57+ T cells in acquired aplastic anemia. Selection for sequencing was limited to patients who had shown CD8+CD57+ cell expansion by flow cytometry. CDR3 and TCR beta VDJ profiling relied on genomic DNA as the template. From the reads, TCRdb called clonotypes with MiXCR, one entry per CDR3 protein. The repertoire holds about 270,000 distinct CDR3 sequences, around 82% seen once, with less than 50% in the top ten. Material: sorted CD4+, CD8+, or CD8+CD57+ T cells (not recorded which) from PBMCs. These receptors all come from a human donor with aplastic anemia.

Notes on this clonotype: Compared with germline, one end of the junction differs, possibly owing to a read error. The genes are TRBV7-6 and TRBJ2-5, with TRBD2 matching 11 bases. This CDR3 has 14 amino acids. Germline CDR1 is SGHVS and CDR2 is FNYEAQ. As DNA, the CDR3 is TGTGCCAGCAGCCAGGGACTAGCGGAATACAACGAGCAGTTC. It encodes CASSQGLAEYNEQF.

The J gene is TRBJ2-7, the V gene TRBV7-9; tentative D call: TRBD2 (7 bases). CDR1 SEHNR and CDR2 FQNEAQ come from the germline V gene (reference sequence). The CDR3 sequence is 18 residues long. Trimming left V 3 bases short and J 4 bases short, with 25 bases between. Here the CDR3 DNA reads TGTGCCAGCAGCTTCGGGGGGCCTGCGTCAGCACTTTCTTACGAGCAGTACGTC. Translating it yields CASSFGGPASALSYEQYV.

The table lists this clonotype with a count of one. The chain is built from TRBV7-3 and TRBJ2-6, with D possibly being TRBD2 (6 bases). Germline lookup yields CDR1 SGHTA and CDR2 FQGTGA. The V end was cut by 8 bases, the J end by 16 bases, with 30 bases between. CDR3 length: 16 amino acids. The CDR3 DNA sequence: TGTGCCAGCGGGGACGGGGGTACAGACGGGCCCAATTTTCTGACTTTC. Amino acid sequence: CASGDGGTDGPNFLTF.

This chain joins TRBV7-6 and TRBJ2-1; D may be TRBD2 (7 bases). The CDR3 has 16 residues. Trimming removed 7 bases at V and 13 bases at J, with 29 bases between. Germline V gene lookup returns CDR1 SGHVS and CDR2 FNYEAQ. This CDR3 reads CASTQGRGNSGANQFF. The CDR3, as DNA: TGTGCCAGCACCCAGGGGAGGGGAAACTCTGGGGCCAACCAGTTCTTC.

The chain has TRBV12-3 or TRBV12-4 and TRBJ2-5; tentatively, D is TRBD1 or TRBD2 (5 bases each). CDR3 size: 13 residues. Trimming took 2 bases from V and 4 from J, leaving 8 bases between them. CDR3 region: CASSLRDPETQYF. The DNA of the CDR3 is TGTGCCAGCAGTTTAAGGGACCCAGAGACCCAGTACTTC.

A word on this clonotype: Germline is not matched at one junction end, which may reflect a read error. The gene calls are TRBV7-9 and TRBJ1-2; D possibly corresponds to TRBD1 (5 bases). The CDR3 contains 14 residues. The germline V gene has CDR1 SEHNR and CDR2 FQNEAQ (reference sequence). In DNA, the CDR3 is TGTGCCAGCAGCTTTCAAAGAAGCGGGGGAGGCTACGACTTC. Protein sequence: CASSFQRSGGGYDF.

The chain carries TRBV5-5 and TRBJ2-3; 7 nucleotides line up with TRBD2. CDR1 and CDR2 (germline): SGHKS, YYEKEE (reference sequence). The CDR3 is made up of 13 amino acids. Trimming removed 7 bases from V and 4 bases from J; junction bases left unmatched: 6. CDR3 region: CASGWGGSDTQYF. As DNA, the CDR3 is TGTGCCAGCGGGTGGGGGGGATCAGATACGCAGTATTTT.

This chain links TRBV9 with TRBJ2-3; D gene uncertain. V was pared by 0 bases and J by 9 bases, with 14 bases between. CDR3 length: 14 residues. The germline gives CDR1 SGDLS, CDR2 YYNGEE. The CDR3 loop is CASSVGSDTETQYF. The CDR3 nucleotides read TGTGCCAGCAGCGTAGGGTCAGATACCGAGACGCAGTATTTT.

As to this clonotype: One end of the junction is discordant with germline, which a read error may explain. The chain links TRBV5-4 to TRBJ2-2; TRBD2 agrees at 7 bases. Germline V gene sequence: CDR1 SGHNT, CDR2 YYREEE (reference sequence). The CDR3 has 16 residues. This chain's CDR3 is CASSVTSATITGELFF. The CDR3 DNA reads as TGCGCCAGTAGCGTTACTAGCGCGACAATCACCGGGGAGCTGTTTTTT.

The CDR3 spells CASSLDLSAEQFF. The CDR3 DNA follows: TGTGCCAGCAGCTTAGACCTCTCCGCTGAGCAGTTCTTC. This chain joins TRBV11-3 and TRBJ2-1; D gene unclear. CDR1 and CDR2 (germline): SGHNT, YENEEA. Trimming took 0 bases from V and 9 from J, leaving 9 bases between them. The CDR3 runs 13 residues.

Details on this clonotype: The junction shows a germline mismatch at one end, possibly a read error. J is TRBJ2-3 and V is TRBV7-9, with D tentatively TRBD1 or TRBD2 (5 bases each). Germline V gene lookup returns CDR1 SEHNR and CDR2 FQNEAQ (reference sequence). The CDR3 extends over 14 amino acids. CDR3 bases: TGTGCCAGCAGCTTAGTACCCGGGGCGGAGATTTTTGGATTT. It codes for CASSLVPGAEIFGF. Full variable domain (remainder filled in from reference TRBV7-9 and TRBJ2-3): DTGVSQNPRHKITKRGQNVTFRCDPISEHNRLYWYRQTLGQGPEFLTYFQNEAQLEKSRLLSDRFSAERPKGSFSTLEIQRTEQGDSAMYLCASSLVPGAEIFGFGPGTRLTVL.

This clonotype was counted a few times. A read error is possible here, since a much larger clone lies one base away. The chain links TRBV3-1 to TRBJ1-2; TRBD1 aligns across 8 bases. Per germline, CDR1 LGHDT and CDR2 YNNKEL (reference sequence). This CDR3 has 15 amino acids. As DNA, the CDR3 is TGTGCCGGCAGCCAAAAGGACAGGGCACGCTATGGCTACACCTTC. Encoded protein: CAGSQKDRARYGYTF.

Details on this clonotype: No DNA is shown, since the ends of the CDR3 on it are uncertain; the CDR3 is the one TCRdb lists. The V gene is TRBV7-8, the J gene TRBJ2-3. The germline V gene has CDR1 SGHVS and CDR2 FQNEAQ. The CDR3 length equals 14 residues, ends included. The CDR3 reads CASSFAAGTTAELF.

This chain joins TRBV7-2 and TRBJ1-1; D is undetermined. The CDR3 is 15 amino acids. The germline gives CDR1 SGHTA, CDR2 FQGNSA. Trimming took off 6 bases at V and 10 bases at J, with 24 bases between the two ends. The DNA of the CDR3 is TGTGCCAGCAGGCAAATGTCGGGGATGGGAGTTGTAGCTTTCTTT. It encodes CASRQMSGMGVVAFF.

The sample holds one count of this clonotype. One junction end disagrees with the germline gene, perhaps due to a read error. The V and J genes are TRBV7-2 and TRBJ1-5; the D gene is possibly TRBD1 (6 bases). This CDR3 has 17 amino acids. CDR1 SGHTA and CDR2 FQGNSA come from the germline V gene. The CDR3 DNA reads TGTGCCAGCAGCTTAGGGGGAGGACAGTATAGCAAGCAGCCCCAGCATTTT. Protein product: CASSLGGGQYSKQPQHF. The variable domain in full, completed from reference TRBV7-2 and TRBJ1-5, reads GAGVSQSPSNKVTEKGKDVELRCDPISGHTALYWYRQSLGQGLEFLIYFQGNSAPDKSGLPSDRFSAERTGGSVSTLTIQRTQQEDSAVYLCASSLGGGQYSKQPQHFGDGTRLSIL.

About this clonotype itself: The final CDR3 position lacks the conserved phenylalanine or tryptophan, pointing to a likely read error. The limits of the CDR3 on the DNA are not certain, so only TCRdb's listed CDR3 is given. The V call is TRBV7-8, the J call TRBJ2-1. The CDR3 numbers 13 amino acids, ends counted. CDR1 is SGHVS and CDR2 is FQNEAQ in the germline V gene. CDR3 loop: CASSFRGNEAALS.

Points on this clonotype: At one boundary the junction diverges from the germline segment, which might be a read error. The chain links TRBV10-3 to TRBJ2-5; a possible D gene is TRBD2 (5 bases). CDR1 and CDR2 (germline): ENHRY, SYGVKD. The length of the CDR3 is 13 residues. DNA of the CDR3: TGTGCCATCAGTCGGTCCCCCGGGGTGACCACGGACTTC. Amino acids: CAISRSPGVTTDF.

In the case of this clonotype: The junction shows a germline mismatch at one end, possibly a read error. V is TRBV7-9 and J is TRBJ1-2; D unclear. CDR1 SEHNR and CDR2 FQNEAQ come from the germline V gene (reference sequence). This CDR3 contains 14 residues. The CDR3 DNA sequence: TGTGCCAGCAGCCCGGAAAGTACCCGCTGTAGCTACACGTTC. Its protein product is CASSPESTRCSYTF.

The chain has TRBV7-9 and TRBJ2-1; 9 bases match TRBD2. This CDR3 has 16 amino acids. Trimming removed 4 bases from V and 8 bases from J; junction bases left unmatched: 12. Looked up from germline, CDR1 is SEHNR and CDR2 is FQNEAQ (reference sequence). The CDR3 nucleotides read TGTGCCAGCAGCTACGAAAGAAGCGGGGGGAGCTATGAGCAGTTCTTC. Translated: CASSYERSGGSYEQFF. Combining the CDR3 with reference TRBV7-9 and TRBJ2-1 gives the whole variable domain DTGVSQNPRHKITKRGQNVTFRCDPISEHNRLYWYRQTLGQGPEFLTYFQNEAQLEKSRLLSDRFSAERPKGSFSTLEIQRTEQGDSAMYLCASSYERSGGSYEQFFGPGTRLTVL.

Turning to this clonotype: Sequence at one end of the junction differs from germline and may be a read error. V gene TRBV5-6 combines with J gene TRBJ1-3; the D is unclear. From germline, CDR1 is SGHDT and CDR2 YYEEEE. CDR3 length: 15 amino acids. This CDR3 is CASSLAAVSGDTIYF. The CDR3 DNA sequence: TGTGCCAGCAGCTTGGCGGCAGTTTCTGGAGACACCATATATTTC. The full variable domain, rest sourced from reference TRBV5-6 and TRBJ1-3, is DAGVTQSPTHLIKTRGQQVTLRCSPKSGHDTVSWYQQALGQGPQFIFQYYEEEERQRGNFPDRFSGHQFPNYSSELNVNALLLGDSALYLCASSLAAVSGDTIYFGEGSWLTVV.

A note on this clonotype: The junction and the germline gene differ at one end; a read error may be behind it. The rearrangement uses TRBV9 and TRBJ1-4; D gene uncertain. The CDR3 loop spans 13 amino acids. In germline, CDR1 is SGDLS, CDR2 YYNGEE. CDR3 region: CASRGRLNVKLFF. Here the CDR3 DNA reads TGTGCCAGCCGCGGAAGGCTAAATGTAAAGCTGTTCTTT.

V and J are TRBV4-3 and TRBJ1-2, with TRBD1 matching over 10 bases. The CDR3 is made up of 16 amino acids. J gave up 5 bases and V 8 bases, and 14 bases lay outside the gene matches. Germline CDR1 and CDR2: LGHNA and YSLEER. The chain's CDR3 is CASRLGGTGVNYGYTF. The DNA for the CDR3 is TGCGCCAGCCGCTTAGGGGGGACAGGGGTGAATTATGGCTACACCTTC.

On this clonotype: Its ends do not fully match the called genes, so a read error is possible. V usage is TRBV7-8 and J usage is TRBJ2-3, with 7 bases fitting TRBD2. Germline V gives CDR1 SGHVS, CDR2 FQNEAQ. The CDR3 is 14 amino acids. Written as DNA, the CDR3 is TGTGCCAGCAGCTTTGATCCAGGCGGGACTACCCTTTCTTTT. Translation gives CASSFDPGGTTLSF.

This chain connects TRBV9 to TRBJ1-2; D ambiguous. The ends were cut back, 3 bases at V and 2 bases at J, with 14 bases in the middle. CDR1 is SGDLS, CDR2 YYNGEE, per germline. CDR3 size: 15 residues. The CDR3 sequence: CASSGRAPGNYGYTF. For the CDR3, the DNA is TGTGCCAGCAGCGGGAGGGCGCCGGGGAACTATGGCTACACCTTC.